The clone carrying this TCR beta chain was detected a few times. The antigen is undetermined. Thyroid ultrasound, orbital computed tomography, clinical symptoms, and serum thyroxine and TRAb underpinned diagnoses. The data were obtained in a study of T cells in Graves' hyperthyroidism and ophthalmopathy. Background on the study: Blood was drawn when the patient was first diagnosed and still untreated. Study outcomes and limitations: Most thyroid-expanded clonotypes above 0.001 were also found in blood.

V lost 4 bases, J lost 5 bases, and 8 bases lay in between. This CDR3 region has 13 residues. CDR1 is KGHDR and CDR2 is SFDVKD in the germline V gene. What was amplified from RNA transcripts were TCR beta CDR3 regions. First-round RT-PCR with HTBI primers amplified the TCR CDR3 region. TCRdb used MiXCR to reprocess the multiplex PCR reads, holding one entry per CDR3 protein. The table shows some 490,000 distinct CDR3 sequences, with 20% to 25% occurring only once. The specimen sequenced was blood. The genes are TRBV24-1 and TRBJ1-3; no clear D gene. This sequence originates from a woman in her 70s with Graves' ophthalmopathy. For the CDR3, the DNA is TGTGCCACCAGTGAGAGGGAACGAAACACCATATATTTT. Its translation: CATSERERNTIYF.